These 21 T cell receptor beta chains share one sample of origin, sequenced in a study of blood T cell repertoires in COVID-19 (dated by TCRdb to between 2020 and 2021). Library generation was performed with the immunoSEQ multiplex PCR assay. The table comes from immuneACCESS by way of TCRdb, which keeps in-frame sequences with V and J called. Part of the clones is missing from these tables; in studies checked, under half for an unresolved V gene and the rest for unknown reasons. The sample profile shows hundreds of thousands of clones; about 89% of them were found once. 4.1% of the sample lies in the top ten. Sequenced: PBMCs or T cells enriched from blood (not recorded which). These receptors came from a woman in her 30s who had recovered from COVID-19.

V usage is TRBV10-3 and J usage is TRBJ1-2; a weak D match, TRBD1 (5 bases). The germline V and J ends were trimmed by 3 bases and 3 bases, with 8 bases remaining between them. The germline V gene encodes CDR1 ENHRY and CDR2 SYGVKD. CDR3 length equals 13 residues. The CDR3 is CAISEGTYYGYTF. CDR3 sequence (DNA): TGTGCCATCAGTGAAGGGACTTACTATGGCTACACCTTC.

V gene TRBV2 combines with J gene TRBJ2-1; D gene unclear. The germline V gene encodes CDR1 SNHLY and CDR2 FYNNEI. Trimming took off 1 base at V and 3 bases at J, with 10 bases between the two ends. The CDR3 runs to 15 residues. The CDR3 DNA is TGTGCCAGCAGTGAAGGGAGTCTCGGCTACAATGAGCAGTTCTTC. Its translation: CASSEGSLGYNEQFF.

The chain joins TRBV19 to TRBJ2-1; 14 bases align to TRBD2. This CDR3 spans 16 amino acids. The J segment lost 6 bases and the V segment lost 5 bases, leaving 6 bases of the junction unmatched. Germline loops: CDR1 LNHDA, CDR2 SQIVND (reference sequence). The CDR3 region is CASSAWTSGRTNEQFF. The DNA for the CDR3 is TGTGCCAGTAGTGCTTGGACTAGCGGGAGGACCAATGAGCAGTTCTTC.

The V call is TRBV7-2, the J call TRBJ2-1; D is perhaps TRBD2 (6 bases). V lost 5 bases, J lost 7 bases, and 18 bases lay in between. Germline loops: CDR1 SGHTA, CDR2 FQGNSA. The CDR3 covers 15 residues. The CDR3 sequence: CASSDSGTWWNEQFF. DNA for the CDR3: TGTGCCAGCAGCGACTCCGGGACTTGGTGGAATGAGCAGTTCTTC. The full variable domain, completed using reference TRBV7-2 and TRBJ2-1, is GAGVSQSPSNKVTEKGKDVELRCDPISGHTALYWYRQSLGQGLEFLIYFQGNSAPDKSGLPSDRFSAERTGGSVSTLTIQRTQQEDSAVYLCASSDSGTWWNEQFFGPGTRLTVL.

J is TRBJ1-4 and V is TRBV28, with D possibly matching TRBD1 (5 bases). Per germline, CDR1 MDHEN and CDR2 SYDVKM. Deletions cut 5 bases from V and 17 bases from J, with 24 bases between. The length of the CDR3 is 14 residues. CDR3 amino acids: CASSPLRGSKESFF. The CDR3 DNA is TGTGCCAGCAGTCCCCTCCGGGGGTCCAAAGAGTCTTTTTTT.

This chain connects TRBV28 to TRBJ2-7, with 7 bases aligning to TRBD2. The CDR3 runs 14 residues. Germline V lookup: CDR1 MDHEN, CDR2 SYDVKM. Here the CDR3 reads CAHSESGDLYEQYF. The CDR3 bases are TGTGCACATTCCGAGAGCGGGGACCTTTACGAGCAGTACTTC.

The V and J genes are TRBV28 and TRBJ2-3, with 9 bases lining up with TRBD2. CDR3 length: 20 amino acids. With 6 bases clipped from V and 5 bases from J, the junction kept 24 bases outside the gene matches. CDR1 is MDHEN, CDR2 SYDVKM, per germline. The CDR3 coding sequence is TGTGCCAGCAGGCCGCAAACCAAACCCCTTAGCGGGAGAAGGGGAGATACGCAGTATTTT. This sequence encodes CASRPQTKPLSGRRGDTQYF.

V and J are TRBV19 and TRBJ1-2, with D tentatively TRBD1 (5 bases). This CDR3 is built from 15 residues. The V end was cut by 2 bases, the J end by 5 bases, with 15 bases between. Looked up from germline, CDR1 is LNHDA and CDR2 is SQIVND (reference sequence). Here the CDR3 DNA reads TGTGCCAGTAGTATAATTGGGACTCCCCGGTATGGCTACACCTTC. This codes for CASSIIGTPRYGYTF.

This rearrangement joins TRBV7-3 to TRBJ2-1; 11 nucleotides agree with TRBD2. With 5 bases clipped from V and 2 bases from J, the junction kept 2 bases outside the gene matches. This CDR3 has 15 amino acids. Germline V gives CDR1 SGHTA, CDR2 FQGTGA. CDR3 sequence reads: CASSVGLAAYNEQFF. The CDR3 bases are TGTGCCAGCAGCGTGGGACTAGCGGCCTACAATGAGCAGTTCTTC. The full variable domain, its missing parts supplied by reference TRBV7-3 and TRBJ2-1, is GAGVSQTPSNKVTEKGKYVELRCDPISGHTALYWYRQSLGQGPEFLIYFQGTGAADDSGLPNDRFFAVRPEGSVSTLKIQRTERGDSAVYLCASSVGLAAYNEQFFGPGTRLTVL.

This clone appeared once. The CDR3 coding sequence is TGTGCCAGTAGTATTTTGGGGGCGCAGGACACTGAAGCTTTCTTT. It translates to CASSILGAQDTEAFF. The rearrangement joins TRBV19 to TRBJ1-1; D perhaps matches TRBD1 (6 bases). V lost 3 bases to trimming and J lost 3 bases, with 14 bases between them. Germline V lookup: CDR1 LNHDA, CDR2 SQIVND (reference sequence). The CDR3 runs 15 residues.

V is TRBV11-2 and J is TRBJ2-3; TRBD2 might be the D (5 bases). V was trimmed by 0 bases and J by 2 bases, leaving 9 bases between them. The germline V gene encodes CDR1 SGHAT and CDR2 FQNNGV. The CDR3 consists of 15 residues. The CDR3 coding sequence is TGTGCCAGCAGCTTAGATGGCGGGCACACAGATACGCAGTATTTT. Translated, it gives CASSLDGGHTDTQYF. Full variable domain (missing parts from reference TRBV11-2 and TRBJ2-3): EAGVAQSPRYKIIEKRQSVAFWCNPISGHATLYWYQQILGQGPKLLIQFQNNGVVDDSQLPKDRFSAERLKGVDSTLKIQPAKLEDSAVYLCASSLDGGHTDTQYFGPGTRLTVL.

The chain is built from TRBV28 and TRBJ1-1; TRBD1 matches at 10 bases. The CDR3 totals 14 residues. V was clipped by 5 bases and J by 8 bases; unmatched bases: 8. From germline, CDR1 is MDHEN and CDR2 SYDVKM. The CDR3 sequence: CASSPTGGYVEAFF. The CDR3 nucleotides read TGTGCCAGCAGTCCGACAGGGGGCTATGTGGAAGCTTTCTTT.

This chain uses TRBV11-1 with TRBJ2-7; maybe TRBD1 (5 bases). Trimming shortened V by 1 base and J by 7 bases, and 11 bases separated the two germline ends. Germline lookup yields CDR1 SGHAT and CDR2 FQDESV (reference sequence). This CDR3 comprises 13 residues. This chain's CDR3 is CASSLGRVGEQYF. For the CDR3, the DNA is TGTGCCAGCAGCTTAGGCAGGGTCGGGGAGCAGTACTTC.

This clone occurred once. The chain recombines TRBV9 with TRBJ2-2; the D is unclear. Trimming cost V 0 bases and J 1 base, with 13 bases left between them. CDR1 is SGDLS and CDR2 is YYNGEE in the germline V gene. This CDR3 is built from 17 residues. The DNA of the CDR3 is TGTGCCAGCAGCGTAGTAGCCACCCAGATGAACACCGGGGAGCTGTTTTTT. Protein: CASSVVATQMNTGELFF.

The chain uses TRBV7-2 and TRBJ2-3; 7 bases line up with TRBD2. The J segment lost 2 bases and the V segment lost 5 bases, leaving 7 bases of the junction unmatched. The germline gives CDR1 SGHTA, CDR2 FQGNSA. The CDR3 is made up of 15 amino acids. The CDR3 bases are TGTGCCAGCAGCCGTTCTAGCGGATACACAGATACGCAGTATTTT. Its translation: CASSRSSGYTDTQYF.

The chain is built from TRBV27 and TRBJ2-1, with 10 bases aligning to TRBD2. The CDR3 loop spans 15 amino acids. Germline trimming cut 4 bases from V and 5 bases from J; bases unmatched to any gene: 5. From germline, CDR1 is MNHEY and CDR2 SMNVEV (reference sequence). The CDR3 here is CASSSRGTSDNEQFF. CDR3 DNA sequence: TGTGCCAGCAGTTCCAGGGGGACTAGCGACAATGAGCAGTTCTTC.

V is TRBV28 and J is TRBJ1-2; possibly TRBD1 for D (6 bases). Germline V gives CDR1 MDHEN, CDR2 SYDVKM. Trimming pared 6 bases from V and 4 bases from J, leaving 18 bases between. The CDR3 is 15 residues long. This chain's CDR3 is CASRQSATGAYGYTF. The CDR3, as DNA: TGTGCCAGCAGACAATCGGCGACAGGAGCCTATGGCTACACCTTC.

This clone was seen a few times. CDR3: CASSSLEGNHEQYF. CDR3 DNA: TGTGCCAGCAGCTCCCTGGAGGGGAACCACGAGCAGTACTTC. The chain links TRBV7-2 to TRBJ2-7; perhaps TRBD2 as D (6 bases). V was clipped by 4 bases and J by 5 bases, with 15 bases between them. Germline V gives CDR1 SGHTA, CDR2 FQGNSA. This CDR3 is 14 amino acids long.

The chain recombines TRBV6-5 with TRBJ1-1; 7 bases line up with TRBD1. Per the germline V gene, CDR1 is MNHEY and CDR2 is SVGAGI. The CDR3 consists of 13 residues. V trimming: 4 bases; J trimming: 5 bases; junction bases outside the gene matches: 4. The CDR3 DNA reads TGTGCCAGCAGTTGGGACAGAAGGACTGAAGCTTTCTTT. Protein sequence: CASSWDRRTEAFF.

This sequence joins TRBV2 and TRBJ2-5, with D possibly being TRBD1 (5 bases). This CDR3 has 14 residues. The V and J ends lost 6 bases and 1 base respectively, with 12 bases between them. Per the germline V gene, CDR1 is SNHLY and CDR2 is FYNNEI. In DNA, the CDR3 is TGTGCCAGCAGAAAGGACACCCTCCAAGAGACCCAGTACTTC. Translation: CASRKDTLQETQYF.

The chain combines TRBV28 with TRBJ1-5; 8 bases align to TRBD1. In germline, CDR1 is MDHEN, CDR2 SYDVKM. The CDR3 is 14 residues long. J was trimmed by 7 bases and V by 4 bases; bases with no gene match: 6. The CDR3 nucleotides are TGTGCCAGCAGTTCCTCGACAGGGGAACAGCCCCAGCATTTT. Amino acids: CASSSSTGEQPQHF.